This TCR beta chain was sequenced in a study of T cells after yellow fever vaccination. TCRdb independently ran MiXCR on the 5' RACE reads; one entry per CDR3 protein. Of 350,000 or so distinct CDR3 sequences listed, around 8.1% are singletons. From germline, CDR1 is SGHRS and CDR2 YFSETQ. Trimming removed 0 bases from V and 8 bases from J, with 15 bases in between. CDR3 length: 15 amino acids. This clonotype occurred a few times. This chain joins TRBV5-1 and TRBJ2-1; D is perhaps TRBD1 or TRBD2 (5 bases each). Sequenced here: PBMCs, sampled about 41 days after the first yellow fever vaccination. The TCR comes from a man between 18 and 29 years old who received the YFV17D yellow fever vaccine. The CDR3 region is CASSLEASGTDEQFF. DNA for the CDR3: TGCGCCAGCAGCTTGGAGGCGTCGGGGACCGATGAGCAGTTCTTC.